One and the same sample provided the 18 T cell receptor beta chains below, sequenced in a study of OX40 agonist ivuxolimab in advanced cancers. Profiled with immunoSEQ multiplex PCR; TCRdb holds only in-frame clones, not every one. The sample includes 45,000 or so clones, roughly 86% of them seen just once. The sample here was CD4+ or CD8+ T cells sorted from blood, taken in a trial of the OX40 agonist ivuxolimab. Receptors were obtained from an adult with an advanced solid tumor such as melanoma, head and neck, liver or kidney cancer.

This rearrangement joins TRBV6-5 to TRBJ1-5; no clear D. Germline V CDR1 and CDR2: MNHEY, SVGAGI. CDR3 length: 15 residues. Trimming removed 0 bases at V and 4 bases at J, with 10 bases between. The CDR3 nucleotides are TGTGCCAGCAGTTACTCTCGACACCCAAATCAGCCCCAGCATTTT. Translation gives CASSYSRHPNQPQHF.

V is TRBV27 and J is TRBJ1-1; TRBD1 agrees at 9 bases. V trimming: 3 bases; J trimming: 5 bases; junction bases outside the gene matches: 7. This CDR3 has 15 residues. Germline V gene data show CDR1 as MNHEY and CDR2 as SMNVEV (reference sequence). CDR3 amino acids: CASSLKTGGGTEAFF. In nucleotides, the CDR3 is TGTGCCAGCAGTTTGAAGACAGGGGGAGGGACTGAAGCTTTCTTT.

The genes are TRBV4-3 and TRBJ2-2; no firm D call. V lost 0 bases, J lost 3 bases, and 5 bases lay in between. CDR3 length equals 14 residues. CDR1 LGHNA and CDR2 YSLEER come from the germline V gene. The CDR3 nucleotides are TGCGCCAGCAGCCAAGATTGGGACACCGGGGAGCTGTTTTTT. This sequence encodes CASSQDWDTGELFF.

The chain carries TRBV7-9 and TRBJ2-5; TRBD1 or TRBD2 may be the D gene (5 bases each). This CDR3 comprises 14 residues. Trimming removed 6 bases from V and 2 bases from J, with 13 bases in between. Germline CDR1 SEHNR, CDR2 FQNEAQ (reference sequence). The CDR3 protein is CASSSHGAQETQYF. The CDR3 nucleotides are TGTGCCAGCAGTTCACACGGGGCACAAGAGACCCAGTACTTC. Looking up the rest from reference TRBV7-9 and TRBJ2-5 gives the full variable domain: DTGVSQNPRHKITKRGQNVTFRCDPISEHNRLYWYRQTLGQGPEFLTYFQNEAQLEKSRLLSDRFSAERPKGSFSTLEIQRTEQGDSAMYLCASSSHGAQETQYFGPGTRLLVL.

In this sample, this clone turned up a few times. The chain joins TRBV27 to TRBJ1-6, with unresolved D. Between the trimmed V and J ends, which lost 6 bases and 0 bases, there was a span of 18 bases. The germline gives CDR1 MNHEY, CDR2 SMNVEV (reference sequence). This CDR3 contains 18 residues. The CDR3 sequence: CASSWEVPTSSYNSPLHF. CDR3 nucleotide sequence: TGTGCCAGCAGCTGGGAGGTCCCGACGAGCTCCTATAATTCACCCCTCCACTTT.

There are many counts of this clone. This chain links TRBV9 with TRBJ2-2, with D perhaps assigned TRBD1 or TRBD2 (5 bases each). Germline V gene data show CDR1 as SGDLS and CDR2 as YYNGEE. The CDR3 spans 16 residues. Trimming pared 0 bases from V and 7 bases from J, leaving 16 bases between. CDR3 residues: CASSVDGAEAVGELFF. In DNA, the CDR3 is TGTGCCAGCAGCGTAGATGGGGCGGAGGCAGTCGGGGAGCTGTTTTTT.

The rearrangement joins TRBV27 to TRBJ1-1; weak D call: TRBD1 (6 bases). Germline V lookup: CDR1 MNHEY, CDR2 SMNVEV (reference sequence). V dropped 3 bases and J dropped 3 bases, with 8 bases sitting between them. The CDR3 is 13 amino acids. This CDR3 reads CASSFSGDTEAFF. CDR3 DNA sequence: TGTGCCAGCAGTTTCTCAGGGGACACTGAAGCTTTCTTT.

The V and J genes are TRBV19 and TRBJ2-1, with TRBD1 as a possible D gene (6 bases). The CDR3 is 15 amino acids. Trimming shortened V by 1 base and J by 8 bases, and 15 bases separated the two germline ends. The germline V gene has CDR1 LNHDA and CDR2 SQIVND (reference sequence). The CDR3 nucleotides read TGTGCCAGTAGTATAGGTCTGGGGGCGTTTGATGAGCAGTTCTTC. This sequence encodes CASSIGLGAFDEQFF.

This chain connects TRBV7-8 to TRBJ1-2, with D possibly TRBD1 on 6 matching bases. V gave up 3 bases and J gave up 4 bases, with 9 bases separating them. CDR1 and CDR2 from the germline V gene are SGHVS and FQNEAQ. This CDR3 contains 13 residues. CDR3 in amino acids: CASSFGQSYGYTF. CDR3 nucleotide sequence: TGTGCCAGCAGCTTCGGACAGAGCTATGGCTACACCTTC. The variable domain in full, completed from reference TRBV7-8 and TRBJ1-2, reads GAGVSQSPRYKVAKRGQDVALRCDPISGHVSLFWYQQALGQGPEFLTYFQNEAQLDKSGLPSDRFFAERPEGSVSTLKIQRTQQEDSAVYLCASSFGQSYGYTFGSGTRLTVV.

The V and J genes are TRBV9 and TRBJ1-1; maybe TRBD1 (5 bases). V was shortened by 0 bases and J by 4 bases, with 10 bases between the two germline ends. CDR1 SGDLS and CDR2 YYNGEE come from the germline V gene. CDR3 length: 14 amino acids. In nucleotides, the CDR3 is TGTGCCAGCAGCGTAGCAGGGCAAGCCACTGAAGCTTTCTTT. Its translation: CASSVAGQATEAFF. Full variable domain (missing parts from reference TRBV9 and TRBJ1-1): DSGVTQTPKHLITATGQRVTLRCSPRSGDLSVYWYQQSLDQGLQFLIQYYNGEERAKGNILERFSAQQFPDLHSELNLSSLELGDSALYFCASSVAGQATEAFFGQGTRLTVV.

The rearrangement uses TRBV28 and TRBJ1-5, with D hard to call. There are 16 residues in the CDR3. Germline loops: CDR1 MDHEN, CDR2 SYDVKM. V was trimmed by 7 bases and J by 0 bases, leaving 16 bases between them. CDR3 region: CASTPPRTFSNQPQHF. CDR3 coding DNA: TGTGCCAGCACTCCCCCGAGGACGTTTAGCAATCAGCCCCAGCATTTT.

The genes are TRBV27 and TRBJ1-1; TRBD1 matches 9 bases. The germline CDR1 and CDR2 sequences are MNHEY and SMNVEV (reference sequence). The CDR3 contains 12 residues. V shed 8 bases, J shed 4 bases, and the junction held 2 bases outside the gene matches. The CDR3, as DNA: TGTGCCAGCGGGGACAGGGTCACTGAAGCTTTCTTT. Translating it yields CASGDRVTEAFF.

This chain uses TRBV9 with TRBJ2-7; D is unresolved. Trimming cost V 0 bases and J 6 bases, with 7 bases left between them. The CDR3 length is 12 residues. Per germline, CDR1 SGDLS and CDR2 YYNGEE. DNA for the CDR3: TGTGCCAGCAGCGTAGCCTACTCCGAGCAGTACTTC. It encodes CASSVAYSEQYF.

CDR3: CASSDGVTGHQETQYF. The CDR3 nucleotides are TGTGCCAGCAGTGATGGGGTGACAGGGCACCAAGAGACCCAGTACTTC. The chain uses TRBV2 and TRBJ2-5; TRBD1 matches at 7 bases. CDR3 length equals 16 residues. CDR1 is SNHLY, CDR2 FYNNEI, per germline. Losses at the gene ends were 3 bases for V and 0 bases for J; bases not matched to a gene: 7. The full variable domain, completed using reference TRBV2 and TRBJ2-5, is EPEVTQTPSHQVTQMGQEVILRCVPISNHLYFYWYRQILGQKVEFLVSFYNNEISEKSEIFDDQFSVERPDGSNFTLKIRSTKLEDSAMYFCASSDGVTGHQETQYFGPGTRLLVL.

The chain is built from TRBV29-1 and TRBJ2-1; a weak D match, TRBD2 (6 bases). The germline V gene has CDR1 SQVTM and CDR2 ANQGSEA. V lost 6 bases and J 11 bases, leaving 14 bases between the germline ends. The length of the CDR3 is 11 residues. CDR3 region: CSVPSSGKQFF. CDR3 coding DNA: TGCAGCGTACCCAGTAGCGGCAAGCAGTTCTTC.

CDR3 residues: CSVRGGTGLITDTQYF. CDR3 sequence (DNA): TGCAGCGTCCGGGGCGGGACAGGCCTAATCACAGATACGCAGTATTTT. The chain combines TRBV29-1 with TRBJ2-3; 8 bases map to TRBD1. Germline V gene sequence: CDR1 SQVTM, CDR2 ANQGSEA. This CDR3 region has 16 residues. Trimming removed 6 bases from V and 2 bases from J; junction bases left unmatched: 13.

This chain's CDR3 is CASSRNTGGGEQYF. Here the CDR3 DNA reads TGTGCCAGCAGCCGCAACACGGGAGGGGGCGAGCAGTACTTC. The chain uses TRBV7-9 and TRBJ2-7, with TRBD2 matching 8 bases. The CDR3 contains 14 residues. Per germline, CDR1 SEHNR and CDR2 FQNEAQ (reference sequence). Trimming removed 5 bases from V and 6 bases from J; junction bases left unmatched: 9.

CDR3 DNA sequence: TGTGCCAGCAGCTTGGCGACAGGGATACAATATGGCTACACCTTC. This encodes CASSLATGIQYGYTF. The rearrangement uses TRBV5-6 and TRBJ1-2, with 7 nucleotides matching TRBD1. The CDR3 is 15 amino acids. Trimming at V came to 0 bases and at J to 5 bases, leaving 7 bases not matched to a gene. The germline V gene encodes CDR1 SGHDT and CDR2 YYEEEE.